This T cell receptor (beta chain) was documented in a study of shared T cell receptors in the human thymus. This table comes from immunoSEQ multiplex PCR, and its TCRdb copy is limited to in-frame clones, with some not included. The repertoire holds around 730,000 clones, with approximately 83% as singletons. The CDR3 length is 15 residues. Germline loops: CDR1 MGHRA, CDR2 YSYEKL. V was clipped by 2 bases and J by 5 bases, with 12 bases between them. The sample also formed part of further work on human thymus T cells. That study adds: Corrective heart surgery yielded resections, and these provided the thymus tissue.

The clonotype comes from a girl under three years old with a congenital heart defect. The rearrangement links TRBV4-1 to TRBJ1-4; no firm D call. The sequenced sample consisted of thymocytes. The CDR3 sequence: CASSQRGLTNEKLFF. For the CDR3, the DNA is TGCGCCAGCAGCCAAAGAGGGTTAACAAATGAAAAACTGTTTTTT.